These 20 T cell receptor beta chains were sequenced from one sample in a study of blood T cell repertoires in COVID-19. Data came from immunoSEQ multiplex PCR; TCRdb stores just in-frame clones and leaves some out. The table includes 20,000 to 25,000 clones, approximately 88% detected once. Sequencing input: peripheral blood. These receptors originate from a man between 35 and 55 years old with acute or convalescent COVID-19.

The gene calls are TRBV9 and TRBJ2-2, with TRBD2 matching 7 bases. The J segment lost 7 bases and the V segment lost 2 bases, leaving 11 bases of the junction unmatched. The germline V gene has CDR1 SGDLS and CDR2 YYNGEE. The CDR3 loop spans 16 amino acids. The CDR3 is CASSVTSEVRLGELFF. For the CDR3, the DNA is TGTGCCAGCAGCGTTACTAGCGAAGTTAGACTCGGGGAGCTGTTTTTT.

This rearrangement joins TRBV6-5 to TRBJ1-2; 12 bases agree with TRBD1. The CDR3 is made up of 15 amino acids. Germline V gene sequence: CDR1 MNHEY, CDR2 SVGAGI. J lost 8 bases, V lost 5 bases, and 9 bases had no gene match. The DNA of the CDR3 is TGTGCCAGCAGTCCCCCGGGACAGGGGGCGGGAGGCTACACCTTC. This translates into CASSPPGQGAGGYTF.

V and J are TRBV30 and TRBJ2-3, with 12 bases fitting TRBD2. Germline CDR1 and CDR2: GTSNPN and SVGIG (reference sequence). Trimming removed 1 base from V and 7 bases from J; junction bases left unmatched: 6. This CDR3 is 15 amino acids long. The CDR3 reads CAWSGLAGGLYTQYF. In DNA, the CDR3 is TGTGCCTGGAGTGGCCTAGCGGGGGGGCTTTATACGCAGTATTTT.

The chain carries TRBV5-4 and TRBJ2-7; 9 bases agree with TRBD2. The trim removed 1 base at V and 4 bases at J, leaving 6 bases unmatched. The CDR3 runs to 15 residues. Per the germline V gene, CDR1 is SGHNT and CDR2 is YYREEE (reference sequence). CDR3 DNA sequence: TGTGCCAGCAGCTTGCCCGCGGGGGGGTATTACGAGCAGTACTTC. Translated: CASSLPAGGYYEQYF.

This clone occurred once. The rearrangement links TRBV28 to TRBJ1-6; tentative D call: TRBD1 (6 bases). Per the germline V gene, CDR1 is MDHEN and CDR2 is SYDVKM. The CDR3 is made up of 13 amino acids. Trimming shortened V by 8 bases and J by 6 bases, and 11 bases separated the two germline ends. The CDR3, as DNA: TGTGCCAGCCTGGACAGTACTAATTCACCCCTCCACTTT. Protein product: CASLDSTNSPLHF.

The chain combines TRBV30 with TRBJ1-4; no clear D gene. The length of the CDR3 is 14 residues. Germline lookup yields CDR1 GTSNPN and CDR2 SVGIG (reference sequence). V was shortened by 0 bases and J by 4 bases, with 9 bases between the two germline ends. Written as DNA, the CDR3 is TGTGCCTGGAGTGTGGGCTCCTTTAATGAAAAACTGTTTTTT. Protein: CAWSVGSFNEKLFF.

The V and J genes are TRBV5-6 and TRBJ1-1; possible D gene TRBD1, 6 bases. From germline, CDR1 is SGHDT and CDR2 YYEEEE. The CDR3 sequence is 13 residues long. V gave up 1 base and J gave up 5 bases, with 9 bases separating them. The DNA of the CDR3 is TGTGCCAGCAGCTTGCAGGGGCGAACTGAAGCTTTCTTT. Amino acids: CASSLQGRTEAFF. The whole variable domain, filled in from reference TRBV5-6 and TRBJ1-1, reads DAGVTQSPTHLIKTRGQQVTLRCSPKSGHDTVSWYQQALGQGPQFIFQYYEEEERQRGNFPDRFSGHQFPNYSSELNVNALLLGDSALYLCASSLQGRTEAFFGQGTRLTVV.

The rearrangement links TRBV30 to TRBJ2-7; D is possibly TRBD1 (6 bases). Trimming shortened V by 0 bases and J by 7 bases, and 13 bases separated the two germline ends. Germline assignment: CDR1 GTSNPN and CDR2 SVGIG (reference sequence). CDR3 size: 13 residues. As DNA, the CDR3 is TGTGCCTGGAGTGTACTCCAGGGGCGAGAGCAGTACTTC. Protein sequence: CAWSVLQGREQYF.

This clone showed up just once. The V call is TRBV30, the J call TRBJ1-2; TRBD1 matches 8 bases. CDR1 GTSNPN and CDR2 SVGIG come from the germline V gene (reference sequence). This CDR3 has 15 residues. The V segment lost 1 base and the J segment 1 base; nucleotides outside the gene matches: 5. CDR3: CAWSADRGLNYGYTF. CDR3 DNA sequence: TGTGCCTGGAGTGCCGACAGGGGCCTTAACTATGGCTACACCTTC.

This clone was observed a single time. The chain recombines TRBV6-1 with TRBJ1-1; D ambiguous. V gave up 0 bases and J gave up 1 base, with 6 bases separating them. The germline V gene encodes CDR1 MNHNS and CDR2 SASEGT. The CDR3 contains 14 residues. In nucleotides, the CDR3 is TGTGCCAGCAGTGAAGCGCCAGAGAACACTGAAGCTTTCTTT. Its protein is CASSEAPENTEAFF.

The chain combines TRBV2 with TRBJ1-2; the match to TRBD1 covers 9 bases. Trimming removed 3 bases from V and 8 bases from J; junction bases left unmatched: 7. This CDR3 is built from 14 residues. Germline CDR1 SNHLY, CDR2 FYNNEI. CDR3 sequence: CASSDRTGVAGYTF. DNA for the CDR3: TGTGCCAGCAGTGACAGGACAGGGGTTGCGGGCTACACCTTC. Using reference TRBV2 and TRBJ1-2 for the parts outside the CDR3, the full variable domain is EPEVTQTPSHQVTQMGQEVILRCVPISNHLYFYWYRQILGQKVEFLVSFYNNEISEKSEIFDDQFSVERPDGSNFTLKIRSTKLEDSAMYFCASSDRTGVAGYTFGSGTRLTVV.

This clone was seen a few times. This chain joins TRBV4-2 and TRBJ1-4; 7 bases are a match to TRBD1. The CDR3 contains 16 residues. V shed 1 base and J 2 bases; nucleotides not matched to a gene: 4. Germline-derived CDR1 and CDR2 are LGHNA and YNFKEQ. The CDR3 here is CASSQARGQTNEKLFF. The CDR3 region has the DNA TGTGCCAGCAGCCAAGCGAGGGGGCAGACTAATGAAAAACTGTTTTTT.

The chain carries TRBV30 and TRBJ1-2; possibly TRBD1 for D (5 bases). V lost 3 bases to trimming and J lost 2 bases, with 16 bases between them. Germline CDR1 is GTSNPN and CDR2 is SVGIG (reference sequence). This CDR3 has 15 amino acids. CDR3 in amino acids: CAWSPLVGGNYGYTF. As DNA, the CDR3 is TGTGCCTGGAGCCCCCTTGTGGGGGGAAACTATGGCTACACCTTC.

The chain couples TRBV9 to TRBJ1-2, with a weak D call TRBD1 (5 bases). The V gene lost 0 bases and the J gene lost 3 bases, with 9 bases spanning the gap. Germline V gene sequence: CDR1 SGDLS, CDR2 YYNGEE. CDR3 size: 14 residues. CDR3 in amino acids: CASSVDPRDYGYTF. The CDR3 coding sequence is TGTGCCAGCAGCGTAGATCCCAGGGACTATGGCTACACCTTC.

This clone was detected only once. The chain joins TRBV19 to TRBJ2-5; 8 bases align to TRBD2. The CDR3 covers 15 residues. The V gene end was trimmed by 4 bases and the J gene end by 3 bases; junction bases not matched to a gene: 7. Germline assignment: CDR1 LNHDA and CDR2 SQIVND (reference sequence). CDR3 nucleotide sequence: TGTGCCAGTAGTACCCTCCCGGGGGGGAAAGAGACCCAGTACTTC. The encoded protein is CASSTLPGGKETQYF.

The chain uses TRBV7-9 and TRBJ2-7; 12 nucleotides agree with TRBD1. Unmatched junction bases numbered 14, after V lost 5 bases and J lost 3 bases. Germline V gives CDR1 SEHNR, CDR2 FQNEAQ (reference sequence). This CDR3 contains 18 residues. This chain's CDR3 is CASSPRGTGGLPRYEQYF. CDR3 nucleotides: TGTGCCAGCAGCCCAAGAGGGACAGGGGGCCTCCCCCGCTACGAGCAGTACTTC.

This sequence joins TRBV9 and TRBJ2-5, with D possibly matching TRBD2 (6 bases). Germline V gene lookup returns CDR1 SGDLS and CDR2 YYNGEE. This CDR3 is built from 16 residues. V lost 3 bases to trimming and J lost 2 bases, with 17 bases between them. Written as DNA, the CDR3 is TGTGCCAGCAGCGCCGGAGGAGGAGGGACGCAAGAGACCCAGTACTTC. It is translated as CASSAGGGGTQETQYF.

This chain joins TRBV19 and TRBJ2-5; 10 nucleotides line up with TRBD2. Trimming removed 2 bases from V and 1 base from J; junction bases left unmatched: 16. Germline loops: CDR1 LNHDA, CDR2 SQIVND (reference sequence). CDR3 length: 20 residues. The CDR3 loop reads CASSIPIGSGGHKRQETQYF. In nucleotides, the CDR3 is TGTGCCAGTAGTATACCCATAGGTAGCGGGGGGCACAAACGCCAAGAGACCCAGTACTTC. Drawing the rest from reference TRBV19 and TRBJ2-5, the complete variable domain is DGGITQSPKYLFRKEGQNVTLSCEQNLNHDAMYWYRQDPGQGLRLIYYSQIVNDFQKGDIAEGYSVSREKKESFPLTVTSAQKNPTAFYLCASSIPIGSGGHKRQETQYFGPGTRLLVL.

V gene TRBV9 combines with J gene TRBJ2-1; TRBD2 agrees at 15 bases. V trimming: 3 bases; J trimming: 12 bases; junction bases outside the gene matches: 10. This CDR3 is 16 amino acids long. Germline-derived CDR1 and CDR2 are SGDLS and YYNGEE. The CDR3 coding sequence is TGTGCCAGCAGCGAGACCGGACTAGCGGGGGGGCCTGGGCAGTTCTTC. It is translated as CASSETGLAGGPGQFF.

This clone came up once. The chain carries TRBV30 and TRBJ1-3, with 9 bases aligning to TRBD1. Germline trimming cut 2 bases from V and 4 bases from J; bases unmatched to any gene: 3. Germline V gene sequence: CDR1 GTSNPN, CDR2 SVGIG (reference sequence). The CDR3 consists of 14 residues. DNA for the CDR3: TGTGCCTGGAGTCCTGGGACAGGGGGAAACACCATATATTTT. Amino acids: CAWSPGTGGNTIYF.